This T cell receptor beta chain emerged from a study of early T cells in non-severe SARS-CoV-2 infection. Molecules of cDNA were individually given unique molecular identifiers that were attached to them. Each CDR3 protein is one row after TCRdb ran MiXCR on the 5' RACE reads. The sample holds just under 60,000 distinct CDR3 sequences, 8.5% to 10% seen once. The germline CDR1 and CDR2 sequences are SNHLY and FYNNEI. This CDR3 is 15 amino acids long. The ends lost 1 base at V and 3 bases at J; junction bases unmatched: 5. The receptor's source is an adult who was a healthcare worker with PCR-confirmed SARS-CoV-2 infection or an uninfected control (not recorded which). The material sequenced was whole blood. This sequence joins TRBV2 and TRBJ2-5; 7 bases are a match to TRBD2. The CDR3 DNA sequence: TGTGCCAGCAGTGAAGTAGGACTAGTAAAAGAGACCCAGTACTTC. Translated, it gives CASSEVGLVKETQYF.